These T cell receptor beta chains were read from a single sample in a study of regulatory T cells in long-lasting Graves disease. From the multiplex PCR reads, TCRdb called clonotypes with MiXCR, one entry per CDR3 protein. Here the sample spans hundreds of thousands of distinct CDR3 sequences, roughly 16% being singletons. These data also featured in a second study, about T cells in Graves' hyperthyroidism and ophthalmopathy.

This specimen consisted of peripheral blood mononuclear cells (PBMCs), obtained at new diagnosis, from a patient treated with antithyroid drugs. The receptors come from a man between 18 and 29 years old with Graves disease. CDR3s include the opening cysteine and the closing phenylalanine or tryptophan. The D gene is left open where the match is weak. The size entry is marked missing in some rows and otherwise reads once, few, many or a size class.

j_call,d_call,clone_size,v_call,cdr3_aa,cdr3_nt
TRBJ2-3,TRBD2,many,TRBV7-8,CASNPQTSGRDTQYF,TGTGCCAGCAACCCCCAGACTAGCGGGAGAGATACGCAGTATTTT
TRBJ2-5,TRBD1,-,TRBV7-9,CASSLGQGVGETQYF,TGTGCCAGCAGCTTGGGACAGGGGGTTGGAGAGACCCAGTACTTC
TRBJ2-7,-,-,TRBV18,CASSPADSPTYEQYF,TGTGCCAGCTCCCCAGCCGACTCCCCAACCTACGAGCAGTACTTC
TRBJ1-1,-,-,TRBV9,CASSVALGTEAFF,TGTGCCAGCAGCGTAGCTTTAGGCACTGAAGCTTTCTTT
TRBJ2-2,TRBD2,-,TRBV5-1,CASRDGTSGSLHTGELFF,TGCGCCAGCAGGGACGGGACTAGCGGGAGTTTACACACCGGGGAGCTGTTTTTT
TRBJ2-7,TRBD1,many,TRBV7-3,CASSLAGGQGSEQYF,TGTGCCAGCAGCCTGGCAGGAGGACAGGGGTCCGAGCAGTACTTC
TRBJ2-7,TRBD2,-,TRBV7-2,CASSLVSGLAGWYEQYF,TGTGCCAGCAGCTTAGTATCGGGACTAGCGGGATGGTACGAGCAGTACTTC
TRBJ2-3,-,-,TRBV4-1,CASSQEWVRTDTQYF,TGCGCCAGCAGCCAAGAGTGGGTCCGCACAGATACGCAGTATTTT
TRBJ1-5,-,many,TRBV24-1,CATSDWAAPGGSQPQHF,TGTGCCACCAGTGATTGGGCAGCTCCGGGCGGGAGTCAGCCCCAGCATTTT
TRBJ1-2,TRBD1,many,TRBV20-1,CSASGGNYGYTF,TGCAGTGCTTCAGGGGGCAACTATGGCTACACCTTC
TRBJ1-4,-,few,TRBV6-5,CASSYEGTSRGEKLFF,TGTGCCAGCAGTTACGAAGGCACCTCAAGGGGCGAAAAACTGTTTTTT
TRBJ2-3,-,many,TRBV5-1,CASSLLQVRDTQYF,TGCGCCAGCAGCTTGTTGCAGGTTCGAGATACGCAGTATTTT
TRBJ1-1,TRBD1,few,TRBV10-3,CAIHPTGAGGEAFF,TGTGCCATACATCCCACAGGGGCGGGAGGTGAAGCTTTCTTT
TRBJ2-1,TRBD2,-,TRBV4-1,CASSHRLAGGSDNEQFF,TGCGCCAGCAGCCACCGACTAGCGGGAGGTTCGGACAATGAGCAGTTCTTC
TRBJ2-7,TRBD1,many,TRBV6-1,CASSADRVRDEQYF,TGTGCCAGCAGCGCGGACAGGGTCAGGGACGAGCAGTACTTC
TRBJ1-5,TRBD1,few,TRBV12-3/TRBV12-4,CASSPGTGGLQPQHF,TGTGCCAGCAGCCCCGGGACAGGGGGCCTGCAGCCCCAGCATTTT
TRBJ2-7,-,few,TRBV3-1,CASSLRPGVGSYEQYF,TGTGCCAGCAGCCTCAGACCCGGGGTGGGCTCCTACGAGCAGTACTTC
TRBJ2-7,-,few,TRBV28,CASLSRQSSYEQYF,TGTGCCAGCCTGTCCCGGCAGAGCTCCTACGAGCAGTACTTC
TRBJ2-3,-,-,TRBV5-1,CASSSEGSGTDTQYF,TGCGCCAGCAGCTCCGAGGGGTCCGGCACAGATACGCAGTATTTT
TRBJ1-5,-,many,TRBV12-5,CASGDTRTGNQPQHF,TGTGCTAGTGGCGATACACGGACGGGCAATCAGCCCCAGCATTTT
TRBJ1-2,-,-,TRBV30,CASSESGTSYGYTF,TGTGCCAGCAGTGAGTCCGGGACAAGCTATGGCTACACCTTC
TRBJ2-7,TRBD2,-,TRBV5-1,CASSHSTSGIAYEQYF,TGCGCCAGCAGCCACTCAACTAGCGGGATAGCCTACGAGCAGTACTTC
TRBJ2-7,-,-,TRBV11-2,CASSPSYEKYF,TGTGCCAGCAGCCCATCCTACGAGAAGTACTTC
TRBJ2-7,-,many,TRBV5-1,CASSVGNSYEQYF,TGTGCCAGCAGTGTAGGAAACTCCTACGAGCAGTACTTC
TRBJ1-1,-,-,TRBV29-1,CSVFMTGLNTEAFF,TGCAGCGTCTTCATGACAGGCTTGAACACTGAAGCTTTCTTT
TRBJ1-1,-,-,TRBV9,CASSVDLRGNTEAFF,TGTGCCAGCAGCGTAGACCTCAGGGGGAACACTGAAGCTTTCTTT
TRBJ2-7,-,many,TRBV30,CAWSNRGGHPYEQYF,TGTGCCTGGAGTAACAGGGGAGGGCATCCCTACGAGCAGTACTTC
TRBJ2-5,-,few,TRBV20-1,CSARPPGPSETQYF,TGCAGTGCTAGACCACCGGGCCCATCAGAGACCCAGTACTTC
TRBJ2-7,-,-,TRBV18,CASSPRGAREQYF,TGTGCCAGCTCACCACGGGGGGCTCGGGAGCAGTACTTC
TRBJ1-2,TRBD1,many,TRBV9,CASSVGTGDGYTF,TGTGCCAGCAGCGTAGGGACAGGGGATGGCTACACCTTC
TRBJ2-2,-,-,TRBV9,CASSVGVGASAGELFF,TGTGCCAGCAGCGTAGGCGTGGGAGCGTCGGCCGGGGAGCTGTTTTTT
TRBJ2-7,TRBD1,-,TRBV28,CASRGGTGFYEQYF,TGTGCCAGCAGGGGAGGGACAGGGTTCTACGAGCAGTACTTC
TRBJ2-7,TRBD1,few,TRBV27,CASKSTGGMWEQYF,TGTGCCAGCAAATCGACAGGGGGAATGTGGGAGCAGTACTTC
TRBJ1-4,-,few,TRBV2,CASSELATNEKLFF,TGTGCCAGCAGTGAACTTGCAACTAATGAAAAACTGTTTTTT
TRBJ2-1,TRBD2,many,TRBV30,CAWSVGGLAGDEQFF,TGTGCCTGGAGTGTAGGGGGACTAGCGGGAGACGAGCAGTTCTTC
TRBJ2-5,TRBD1,many,TRBV11-2,CASSLGTASQETQYF,TGTGCCAGCAGCTTGGGGACAGCTTCCCAAGAGACCCAGTACTTC
TRBJ2-1,TRBD1,many,TRBV20-1,CSVSGQGLIF,TGCAGTGTTTCTGGACAGGGTTTGATCTTC
TRBJ2-3,-,many,TRBV7-2,CASSPALHTDTQYF,TGTGCCAGCAGCCCCGCCCTGCACACAGATACGCAGTATTTT